The rows below give T cell receptor beta chains drawn from one sample of a study of blood T cell repertoires in COVID-19. Method: immunoSEQ multiplex PCR; TCRdb's copy keeps in-frame clones and lacks some. Of 40,000 to 45,000 clones listed, about 92% are singletons. Source material: peripheral blood. Source of these receptors: a human donor in a cohort sampled during active COVID-19. Each CDR3 is given with its conserved first and last residue. A D gene is named only where the DNA matches it firmly. Expanded clones get a size class; other rows say once, few or many, or leave the size out.

clone_size: -; v_call: TRBV4-2; j_call: TRBJ1-4; d_call: TRBD1; cdr3_nt: TGTGCCAGCAGCCAAGTTTGGGACAGGGGGGAAAAACTGTTTTTT; cdr3_aa: CASSQVWDRGEKLFF
clone_size: -; v_call: TRBV13; j_call: TRBJ1-1; d_call: TRBD1; cdr3_nt: TGCGCCAGCCGCGGGGGGCAGGGGGGGTTAGGCCTGAACACTGAAGCTTTCTTT; cdr3_aa: CASRGGQGGLGLNTEAFF
clone_size: -; v_call: TRBV3-1/TRBV3-2; j_call: TRBJ1-6; d_call: TRBD1; cdr3_nt: TGTGCCAGCAGCCAAGGGGAGTGGGGACAGCCTTATTCACCCCTCCACTTT; cdr3_aa: CASSQGEWGQPYSPLHF
clone_size: -; v_call: TRBV10-3; j_call: TRBJ2-7; d_call: TRBD2; cdr3_nt: TGTGCCACCTCCCCCGGACTAGGACAATCGTCCTACGAGCAGTACTTC; cdr3_aa: CATSPGLGQSSYEQYF
clone_size: -; v_call: TRBV10-3; j_call: TRBJ2-3; d_call: TRBD1; cdr3_nt: TGTGCCATCAGTGCCACGGGACAGGGGTCGCCAGATACGCAGTATTTT; cdr3_aa: CAISATGQGSPDTQYF
clone_size: -; v_call: TRBV28; j_call: TRBJ1-2; d_call: TRBD1; cdr3_nt: TGTGCCAGCAGTTTAGGCTCAGTCTGGGACAGCTTCTATGGCTACACCTTC; cdr3_aa: CASSLGSVWDSFYGYTF
clone_size: -; v_call: TRBV5-1; j_call: TRBJ2-1; d_call: -; cdr3_nt: -; cdr3_aa: CASSTSLLNNEQFF
clone_size: once; v_call: TRBV10-3; j_call: TRBJ1-1; d_call: TRBD1; cdr3_nt: TGTGCCACACTACCAGGGGGGAGGACTGAAGCTTTCTTT; cdr3_aa: CATLPGGRTEAFF
clone_size: few; v_call: TRBV19; j_call: TRBJ1-6; d_call: TRBD1; cdr3_nt: TGTGCCAGTAGTCCGGCGGGACAGGGCGGATCGGTGAATTCACCCCTCCACTTT; cdr3_aa: CASSPAGQGGSVNSPLHF
clone_size: -; v_call: TRBV6-5; j_call: TRBJ2-7; d_call: TRBD2; cdr3_nt: TGTGCCAGCAGATTATTAGCGGGAGGAGAGTACGAGCAGTACTTC; cdr3_aa: CASRLLAGGEYEQYF
clone_size: -; v_call: TRBV29-1; j_call: TRBJ1-1; d_call: TRBD1; cdr3_nt: TGCAGCGTCCGACAGGGGGGATCCACTGAAGCTTTCTTT; cdr3_aa: CSVRQGGSTEAFF
clone_size: once; v_call: TRBV6-2/TRBV6-3; j_call: TRBJ2-7; d_call: TRBD1; cdr3_nt: TGTGCCAGCAGCCATCGGACAGGCCGGGATGTCTACGAGCAGTACTTC; cdr3_aa: CASSHRTGRDVYEQYF
clone_size: -; v_call: TRBV19; j_call: TRBJ2-2; d_call: -; cdr3_nt: TGTGCCAGTAGTACCCCTTATGGCTTGAACACCGGGGAGCTGTTTTTT; cdr3_aa: CASSTPYGLNTGELFF
clone_size: -; v_call: TRBV9; j_call: TRBJ2-3; d_call: TRBD2; cdr3_nt: TGTGCCAGCAGCCCAGGACTAGCGGGAGCACCAGATACGCAGTATTTT; cdr3_aa: CASSPGLAGAPDTQYF
clone_size: -; v_call: TRBV30; j_call: TRBJ1-5; d_call: -; cdr3_nt: TGTGCCTGGAGTGGTCTGAGGCAGCCCCAGCATTTT; cdr3_aa: CAWSGLRQPQHF
clone_size: -; v_call: TRBV3-1/TRBV3-2; j_call: TRBJ1-2; d_call: -; cdr3_nt: TGTGCCAGCAGCCAAAAAATTCGGTGGTGGGGGCCGGGCTATGGCTACACCTTC; cdr3_aa: CASSQKIRWWGPGYGYTF
clone_size: -; v_call: TRBV18; j_call: TRBJ2-1; d_call: TRBD2; cdr3_nt: TGTGCCAGCTCACCACCGGGGAGCGGGAGACAAACCCAATTCTTC; cdr3_aa: CASSPPGSGRQTQFF
clone_size: -; v_call: TRBV6-4; j_call: TRBJ2-7; d_call: -; cdr3_nt: TGTGCCAGCAGAATTAACTGCGAGCAGTACTTC; cdr3_aa: CASRINCEQYF
clone_size: -; v_call: TRBV10-3; j_call: TRBJ2-7; d_call: -; cdr3_nt: TGTGCCATCAGTGGCGGGGTTTACTACGAGCAGTACTTC; cdr3_aa: CAISGGVYYEQYF
clone_size: -; v_call: TRBV9; j_call: TRBJ2-7; d_call: -; cdr3_nt: TGTGCCAGCAGCGTAGCTGGACTGACTTCCTACGAGCAGTACTTC; cdr3_aa: CASSVAGLTSYEQYF